This T cell receptor beta chain was sequenced for a study of T cells after yellow fever vaccination. This clonotype has only a few counts. TCRdb ran MiXCR on the 5' RACE reads and lists one entry per CDR3 protein. Of some 320,000 distinct CDR3 sequences detected, under 9% appear once; the ten largest clones hold about 3.5%. The sequencing here drew on CD4+ T cells sorted from PBMCs, taken 5 days after the yellow fever booster vaccination. This clonotype was sampled from a man aged 18 to 30 who received the YFV17D yellow fever vaccine.

In DNA form, the CDR3 reads TGTGCCAGCGGGGGGGCCGGAAACACCATATATTTT. The encoded protein is CASGGAGNTIYF. V usage is TRBV6-5 and J usage is TRBJ1-3, with D tentatively TRBD1 (6 bases). Germline V lookup: CDR1 MNHEY, CDR2 SVGAGI. Trimming stripped 8 bases from V and 4 bases from J, with 9 bases between. This CDR3 has 12 residues.